These 29 T cell receptor beta chains were all obtained from the same sample, sequenced in a study of response to subunit inactivated influenza vaccine. Via MiXCR, TCRdb re-called the RT-PCR reads, giving one row per CDR3 protein. Of just under 550,000 distinct CDR3 sequences in the sample, approximately 20% were seen once. This same sample was also taken into another study, of T cells expressing NK-cell markers. That report notes: A 5'RACE template switching approach incorporating UMIs was used to make TCR beta cDNA.

The sample in question was CD4+ T cells sorted from PBMCs, obtained 11 to 12 days after vaccination. The receptors shown here come from a man aged 50 to 59 who received an inactivated influenza vaccine.

The V call is TRBV29-1, the J call TRBJ2-7; the D gene is possibly TRBD1 (5 bases). Germline CDR1 reads SQVTM; CDR2 reads ANQGSEA. The germline V and J ends were trimmed by 3 bases and 3 bases, with 9 bases remaining between them. The CDR3 runs to 12 residues. CDR3 protein: CSVDSTDYEQYF. The CDR3 nucleotides read TGCAGCGTTGATTCGACAGACTACGAGCAGTACTTC.

This rearrangement joins TRBV12-3 or TRBV12-4 to TRBJ2-1, with 8 bases that match TRBD1. The CDR3 runs 14 residues. V shed 4 bases, J shed 6 bases, and the junction held 5 bases outside the gene matches. The CDR3 coding sequence is TGTGCCAGCAGTTCCGGGACAGGTCCCAATGAGCAGTTCTTC. This translates into CASSSGTGPNEQFF.

The chain joins TRBV7-8 to TRBJ2-1, with D possibly TRBD2 on 6 matching bases. Germline CDR1 reads SGHVS; CDR2 reads FQNEAQ. The CDR3 contains 16 residues. V lost 1 base to trimming and J lost 3 bases, with 13 bases between them. The CDR3 sequence is CASSLGGRAGYNEQFF. The CDR3 nucleotides are TGTGCCAGCAGCTTAGGGGGACGAGCGGGCTACAATGAGCAGTTCTTC.

This clonotype was picked up a small number of times. The chain is built from TRBV5-5 and TRBJ2-1, with D tentatively TRBD1 (5 bases). V was cut by 3 bases and J by 4 bases, with 11 bases left in between. Germline CDR1 and CDR2: SGHKS and YYEKEE (reference sequence). The CDR3 sequence is 14 residues long. Here the CDR3 DNA reads TGTGCCAGCAGCTCCCTAGGGGCGTACAATGAGCAGTTCTTC. This sequence encodes CASSSLGAYNEQFF.

This clonotype showed up just once. The chain has TRBV6-2 or TRBV6-3 and TRBJ2-5, with TRBD2 matching over 8 bases. The germline CDR1 and CDR2 sequences are MNHEY and SVGEGT. The CDR3 has 16 amino acids. After removal of 4 bases from V and 2 bases from J, the junction contained 9 bases not matched to a gene. CDR3 DNA sequence: TGTGCCAGCAGTTCGACCGCGGGAGGCAATCAAGAGACCCAGTACTTC. This gives the protein CASSSTAGGNQETQYF.

In this sample, this clonotype turned up a few times. The V and J genes are TRBV20-1 and TRBJ1-6, with a weak D call TRBD1 (5 bases). The germline V gene encodes CDR1 DFQATT and CDR2 SNEGSKA (reference sequence). There are 15 residues in the CDR3. V lost 5 bases and J lost 6, with 17 bases in between. The CDR3 reads CSAFLTGRLNSPLHF. CDR3 sequence (DNA): TGCAGTGCTTTCCTTACAGGTCGTCTTAATTCACCCCTCCACTTT.

Only a few counts were recorded for this clonotype. The chain carries TRBV27 and TRBJ2-5; possibly TRBD1 for D (5 bases). The CDR3 runs to 15 residues. Germline V lookup: CDR1 MNHEY, CDR2 SMNVEV (reference sequence). V was clipped by 4 bases and J by 6 bases, with 18 bases between them. The CDR3 bases are TGTGCCAGCAGTTCGCTCGACAGATCCCATCAGACCCAGTACTTC. It specifies CASSSLDRSHQTQYF.

The genes are TRBV28 and TRBJ2-7, with D tentatively TRBD2 (6 bases). The germline V gene encodes CDR1 MDHEN and CDR2 SYDVKM. With 3 bases removed from V and 3 bases from J, the gap between germline ends came to 15 bases. CDR3 length: 15 amino acids. CDR3 sequence (DNA): TGTGCCAGCAGTTTTTTGGCATGGCGGGGCTACGAGCAGTACTTC. As protein: CASSFLAWRGYEQYF.

The chain combines TRBV6-2 or TRBV6-3 with TRBJ1-1; D not certain. Germline V gives CDR1 MNHEY, CDR2 SVGEGT. The CDR3 is 14 amino acids. Trimming stripped 0 bases from V and 4 bases from J, with 9 bases between. CDR3 region: CASSYSQMSTEAFF. CDR3 nucleotide sequence: TGTGCCAGCAGTTACTCGCAGATGAGCACTGAAGCTTTCTTT.

V and J are TRBV3-1 and TRBJ2-3; unclear D gene. V lost 2 bases and J 7 bases, leaving 7 bases between the germline ends. CDR3 length: 12 amino acids. CDR1 LGHDT and CDR2 YNNKEL come from the germline V gene (reference sequence). The CDR3 sequence is CASSQRGNTQYF. In DNA form, the CDR3 reads TGTGCCAGCAGCCAACGAGGTAATACGCAGTATTTT.

The chain links TRBV14 to TRBJ1-4; D is possibly TRBD1 (5 bases). From germline, CDR1 is SGHDN and CDR2 FVKESK. The CDR3 is 12 amino acids. Between the trimmed V and J ends, which lost 3 bases and 11 bases, there was a span of 10 bases. Here the CDR3 reads CASSHTGEKLFF. The CDR3 DNA reads TGTGCCAGCAGCCACACGGGGGAGAAACTGTTTTTT.

The chain combines TRBV20-1 with TRBJ2-4; possible D gene TRBD2, 6 bases. Trimming shortened V by 6 bases and J by 0 bases, and 18 bases separated the two germline ends. The CDR3 has 16 residues. CDR1 is DFQATT, CDR2 SNEGSKA, per germline (reference sequence). This chain's CDR3 is CSAWGDGSLAKNIQYF. CDR3 coding DNA: TGCAGTGCCTGGGGGGACGGCTCCCTAGCCAAAAACATTCAGTACTTC.

The chain has TRBV28 and TRBJ2-3; 10 bases match TRBD1. V lost 2 bases to trimming and J lost 7 bases; unmatched junction nucleotides: 6. The CDR3 spans 15 residues. Germline-derived CDR1 and CDR2 are MDHEN and SYDVKM. The CDR3, as DNA: TGTGCCAGCAGTTTAGGGGGACAGGGGTTGAATACGCAGTATTTT. It encodes CASSLGGQGLNTQYF.

This clonotype was observed a few times. The chain uses TRBV7-2 and TRBJ1-4; D uncertain. Between the trimmed V and J ends, which lost 1 base and 2 bases, there was a span of 11 bases. The CDR3 has 16 amino acids. Looked up from germline, CDR1 is SGHTA and CDR2 is FQGNSA. CDR3 region: CASSLGTPWTNEKLFF. CDR3 DNA: TGTGCCAGCAGCTTAGGGACCCCGTGGACTAATGAAAAACTGTTTTTT.

The CDR3 nucleotides read TGTGCCAGCAGTGAAGCGCAAGGGTCGACCCAGTACTTC. Its protein is CASSEAQGSTQYF. The chain is built from TRBV6-1 and TRBJ2-5; no firm D call. Trimming pared 0 bases from V and 7 bases from J, leaving 9 bases between. The CDR3 has 13 residues. The V gene's germline CDR1 is MNHNS and CDR2 SASEGT.

This clonotype was seen ten or more times. This chain joins TRBV18 and TRBJ1-3, with 7 bases identical to TRBD1. The V segment lost 4 bases and the J segment 2 bases; nucleotides outside the gene matches: 5. Germline lookup yields CDR1 KGHSH and CDR2 LQKENI. The CDR3 is 15 amino acids. In DNA, the CDR3 is TGTGCCAGCTCACAAACGGGACAGCCTGGAAACACCATATATTTT. This sequence encodes CASSQTGQPGNTIYF.

This clonotype showed up just a few times. V gene TRBV11-2 combines with J gene TRBJ2-3, with D maybe TRBD2 (5 bases). Between the trimmed V and J ends, which lost 4 bases and 3 bases, there was a span of 8 bases. The CDR3 has 13 amino acids. Germline V gene sequence: CDR1 SGHAT, CDR2 FQNNGV. CDR3 amino acids: CASSSEGTDTQYF. CDR3 in DNA: TGTGCCAGCAGCTCCGAGGGTACAGATACGCAGTATTTT.

This chain links TRBV29-1 with TRBJ2-3; 10 nucleotides line up with TRBD2. The CDR3 is 14 amino acids. The J segment lost 6 bases and the V segment lost 5 bases, leaving 8 bases of the junction unmatched. Germline V gene sequence: CDR1 SQVTM, CDR2 ANQGSEA. The CDR3 reads CSVSIAGGFDTQYF. The CDR3 nucleotides are TGCAGCGTTTCAATAGCGGGAGGTTTCGATACGCAGTATTTT.

This clonotype has just a few counts. This chain connects TRBV11-2 to TRBJ2-3, with a weak D call TRBD2 (5 bases). Germline V gives CDR1 SGHAT, CDR2 FQNNGV. The CDR3 is 17 amino acids. V was shortened by 7 bases and J by 0 bases, with 20 bases between the two germline ends. CDR3 residues: CASTRLLLPNSTDTQYF. The CDR3 bases are TGTGCCAGCACGCGACTACTACTACCAAATAGCACAGATACGCAGTATTTT.

The table lists this clonotype with a few counts. The chain joins TRBV20-1 to TRBJ2-1; D is perhaps TRBD1 (8 bases). V was clipped by 7 bases and J by 5 bases, with 24 bases between them. Germline loops: CDR1 DFQATT, CDR2 SNEGSKA (reference sequence). This CDR3 has 16 residues. CDR3 sequence (DNA): TGCAGTGGGGGGGGACAGGAAAAAATTGTGCACAATGAGCAGTTCTTC. Amino acid sequence: CSGGGQEKIVHNEQFF.

This clonotype turned up a few times. The chain links TRBV7-8 to TRBJ2-1; TRBD2 matches at 9 bases. There are 17 residues in the CDR3. The trim removed 3 bases at V and 2 bases at J, leaving 8 bases unmatched. The germline V gene encodes CDR1 SGHVS and CDR2 FQNEAQ. The CDR3: CASSFLRLAVTYNEQFF. DNA of the CDR3: TGTGCCAGCAGCTTCCTAAGACTAGCGGTTACCTACAATGAGCAGTTCTTC.

In its sample, this clonotype was seen a few times. J is TRBJ1-2 and V is TRBV3-1; D might be TRBD1 (5 bases). The CDR3 covers 17 residues. In germline, CDR1 is LGHDT, CDR2 YNNKEL (reference sequence). V lost 0 bases to trimming and J lost 6 bases, with 20 bases between them. CDR3 coding DNA: TGTGCCAGCAGCCAAGAAAGAAGGACAATCCTGAGAGATGGCTACACCTTC. The encoded protein is CASSQERRTILRDGYTF. The whole variable domain, remainder taken from reference TRBV3-1 and TRBJ1-2, is DTAVSQTPKYLVTQMGNDKSIKCEQNLGHDTMYWYKQDSKKFLKIMFSYNNKELIINETVPNRFSPKSPDKAHLNLHINSLELGDSAVYFCASSQERRTILRDGYTFGSGTRLTVV.

The chain employs TRBV9 and TRBJ2-3, with TRBD2 identical over 13 bases. CDR3 length: 16 amino acids. Trimming cost V 4 bases and J 10 bases; bases outside gene matches: 12. Germline CDR1 is SGDLS and CDR2 is YYNGEE. CDR3 residues: CASSLPGLAGPDAQYF. The CDR3 DNA follows: TGTGCCAGCAGCTTACCGGGACTAGCGGGACCTGACGCGCAGTATTTT.

This clonotype was counted a few times. The CDR3 loop reads CASSRDRQGGETQYF. CDR3 coding DNA: TGCGCCAGCAGCCGAGACCGACAGGGTGGGGAGACCCAGTACTTC. The chain links TRBV5-1 to TRBJ2-5, with TRBD1 identical over 7 bases. The CDR3 contains 15 residues. Germline loops: CDR1 SGHRS, CDR2 YFSETQ. The trim removed 4 bases at V and 5 bases at J, leaving 11 bases unmatched.

The chain links TRBV6-1 to TRBJ2-1, with 8 bases lining up with TRBD2. The CDR3 is 15 amino acids. The V gene end was trimmed by 6 bases and the J gene end by 2 bases; junction bases not matched to a gene: 6. Germline loops: CDR1 MNHNS, CDR2 SASEGT. CDR3 DNA: TGTGCCAGCAGGACGGGGGGGGAGGCCTACAATGAGCAGTTCTTC. It specifies CASRTGGEAYNEQFF.

The J gene is TRBJ2-1, the V gene TRBV28; maybe TRBD1 (6 bases). Germline values: CDR1 MDHEN, CDR2 SYDVKM. The germline V and J ends were trimmed by 3 bases and 6 bases, with 12 bases remaining between them. CDR3 size: 14 residues. The CDR3 is CASSFSAGVNEQFF. CDR3 nucleotides: TGTGCCAGCAGTTTTTCGGCAGGGGTCAATGAGCAGTTCTTC.

This clonotype occurred a few times. The chain recombines TRBV2 with TRBJ1-2; TRBD1 matches 10 bases. Germline loops: CDR1 SNHLY, CDR2 FYNNEI. V trimming: 7 bases; J trimming: 10 bases; junction bases outside the gene matches: 6. The CDR3 has 12 amino acids. The CDR3 loop reads CASTKGQGFYTF. DNA for the CDR3: TGTGCCAGCACGAAGGGACAGGGGTTCTACACCTTC. The full variable domain, with the rest looked up from reference TRBV2 and TRBJ1-2, is EPEVTQTPSHQVTQMGQEVILRCVPISNHLYFYWYRQILGQKVEFLVSFYNNEISEKSEIFDDQFSVERPDGSNFTLKIRSTKLEDSAMYFCASTKGQGFYTFGSGTRLTVV.

As concerns this clonotype: An end of the junction does not agree with germline; a read error may underlie this. The chain uses TRBV10-3 and TRBJ2-1; 16 bases agree with TRBD2. The CDR3 has 16 amino acids. The germline V gene has CDR1 ENHRY and CDR2 SYGVKD. The CDR3: CAITEGLAGGVNEQFF. The CDR3 DNA follows: TGTGCCATCACTGAGGGACTAGCGGGAGGGGTGAATGAGCAGTTCTTC.

In this sample, this clonotype turned up a few times. The gene calls are TRBV7-8 and TRBJ2-1, with 11 positions matching TRBD2. The CDR3 has 15 amino acids. After removal of 5 bases from V and 9 bases from J, the junction contained 9 bases not matched to a gene. The germline V gene encodes CDR1 SGHVS and CDR2 FQNEAQ. The CDR3 loop reads CASSPGTSGSSEQFF. The CDR3 region has the DNA TGTGCCAGCAGCCCCGGGACTAGCGGCTCCTCTGAGCAGTTCTTC.